This T cell receptor beta chain is from a study of T cell repertoires in cytomegalovirus infection. CDR1 is SQVTM, CDR2 ANQGSEA, per germline. CDR3 length equals 12 residues. Trimming pared 7 bases from V and 5 bases from J, leaving 12 bases between. This clonotype was detected only a few times. MiXCR, run by TCRdb on the reads, gives a single entry per CDR3 protein. Of 400,000 or so distinct CDR3 sequences in the sample, about 33% were seen once. Sequenced sample: PBMCs. This sequence joins TRBV29-1 and TRBJ2-1, with a weak D call TRBD2 (6 bases). The origin of this receptor is a human donor in good health (CMV status not recorded). Some clones in this sample may be carry-over from other donors' samples. CDR3 bases: TGCAGCGCCCGGGACTTCGACAATGAGCAGTTCTTC. It translates to CSARDFDNEQFF.